The present TCR beta chain was sequenced within a study of blood T cell repertoires in COVID-19. For the study at large: COVID-19 samples, acute and convalescent, were from the United States, Italy and Spain. From T cells, B-cell-depleted T cells, or PBMCs came the material, which was cDNA or gDNA.

The ends lost 4 bases at V and 7 bases at J; junction bases unmatched: 6. This CDR3 is 15 amino acids long. Germline V gene lookup returns CDR1 SGHNT and CDR2 YYREEE (reference sequence). In the source study's methods: Reference gene primer amplification in the assay estimated nucleated cell counts. The protocol was immunoSEQ multiplex PCR, while the TCRdb copy is restricted to in-frame clones and leaves out a portion. The DNA gave D and trimming, while V, J and clone size come from that table. Of 70,000 or so clones in the sample, 75% to 90% were seen once. V gene TRBV5-4 combines with J gene TRBJ2-2, with 11 bases that match TRBD1. The source of this sequence is a woman older than 75 with active COVID-19. The sample consisted of peripheral blood. The CDR3 protein is CASSPGQGAIGELFF. The CDR3 DNA is TGTGCCAGCAGCCCCGGACAGGGGGCGATCGGGGAGCTGTTTTTT.